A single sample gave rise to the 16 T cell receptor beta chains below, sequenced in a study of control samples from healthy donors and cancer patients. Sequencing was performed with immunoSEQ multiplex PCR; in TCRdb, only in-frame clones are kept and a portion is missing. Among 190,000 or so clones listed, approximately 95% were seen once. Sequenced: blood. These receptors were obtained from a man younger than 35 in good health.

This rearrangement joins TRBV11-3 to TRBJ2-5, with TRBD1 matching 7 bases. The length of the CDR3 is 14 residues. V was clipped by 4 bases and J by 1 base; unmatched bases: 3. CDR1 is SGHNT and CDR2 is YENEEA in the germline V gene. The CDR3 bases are TGTGCCAGCAGCTCCCGGGACAGCCAAGAGACCCAGTACTTC. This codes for CASSSRDSQETQYF.

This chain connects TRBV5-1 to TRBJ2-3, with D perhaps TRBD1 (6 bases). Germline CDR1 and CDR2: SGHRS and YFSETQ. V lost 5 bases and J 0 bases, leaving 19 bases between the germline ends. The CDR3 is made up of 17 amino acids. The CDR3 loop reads CASRALPGQQSTDTQYF. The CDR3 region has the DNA TGCGCCAGCAGAGCCTTACCGGGACAACAGAGCACAGATACGCAGTATTTT.

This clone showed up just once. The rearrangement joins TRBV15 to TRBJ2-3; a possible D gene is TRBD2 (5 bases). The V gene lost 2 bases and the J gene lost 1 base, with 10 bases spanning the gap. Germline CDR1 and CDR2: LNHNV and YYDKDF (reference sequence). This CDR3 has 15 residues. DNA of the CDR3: TGTGCCACCAGCAGACCGGCCGGGGGCACAGATACGCAGTATTTT. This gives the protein CATSRPAGGTDTQYF.

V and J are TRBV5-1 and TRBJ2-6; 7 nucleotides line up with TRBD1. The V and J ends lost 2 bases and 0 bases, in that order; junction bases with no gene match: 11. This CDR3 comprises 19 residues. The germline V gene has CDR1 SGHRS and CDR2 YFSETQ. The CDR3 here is CASSLFSGQDFSGANVLTF. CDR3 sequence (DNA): TGCGCCAGCAGCTTATTTTCAGGACAGGATTTCTCTGGGGCCAACGTCCTGACTTTC.

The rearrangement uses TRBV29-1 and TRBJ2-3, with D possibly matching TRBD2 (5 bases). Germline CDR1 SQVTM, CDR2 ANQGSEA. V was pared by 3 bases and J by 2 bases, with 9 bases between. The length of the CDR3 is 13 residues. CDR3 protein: CSVEGAYTDTQYF. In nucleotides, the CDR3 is TGCAGCGTTGAGGGAGCCTACACAGATACGCAGTATTTT.

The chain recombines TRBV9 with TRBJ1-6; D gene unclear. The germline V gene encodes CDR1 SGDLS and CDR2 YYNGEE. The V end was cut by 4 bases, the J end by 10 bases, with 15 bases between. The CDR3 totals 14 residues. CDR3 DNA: TGTGCCAGCAGCTTTGAGGAGGAAGGGTCACCCCTCCACTTT. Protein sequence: CASSFEEEGSPLHF.

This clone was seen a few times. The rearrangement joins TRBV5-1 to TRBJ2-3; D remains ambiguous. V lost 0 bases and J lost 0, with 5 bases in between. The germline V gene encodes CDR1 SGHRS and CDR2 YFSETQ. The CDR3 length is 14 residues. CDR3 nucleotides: TGCGCCAGCAGCTTGGGGGCTAGCACAGATACGCAGTATTTT. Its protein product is CASSLGASTDTQYF.

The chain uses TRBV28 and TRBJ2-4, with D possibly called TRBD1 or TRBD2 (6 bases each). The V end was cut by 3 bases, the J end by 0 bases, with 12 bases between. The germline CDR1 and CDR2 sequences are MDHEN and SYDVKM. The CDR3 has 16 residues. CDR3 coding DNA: TGTGCCAGCAGTTTCTTACAGGGAGGAGCCAAAAACATTCAGTACTTC. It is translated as CASSFLQGGAKNIQYF.

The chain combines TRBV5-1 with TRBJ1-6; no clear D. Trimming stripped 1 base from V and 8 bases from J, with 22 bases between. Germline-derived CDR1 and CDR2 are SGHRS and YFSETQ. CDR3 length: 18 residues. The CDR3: CASSLQVRDWGEDSPLHF. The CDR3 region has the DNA TGCGCCAGCAGCTTGCAAGTTCGGGATTGGGGAGAAGATTCACCCCTCCACTTT.

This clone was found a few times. CDR3: CATRRTSGNTIYF. CDR3 sequence (DNA): TGTGCCACACGGCGGACCTCTGGAAACACCATATATTTT. The chain combines TRBV6-5 with TRBJ1-3; D remains ambiguous. The CDR3 has 13 residues. V lost 10 bases, J lost 0 bases, and 10 bases lay in between. The V gene's germline CDR1 is MNHEY and CDR2 SVGAGI.

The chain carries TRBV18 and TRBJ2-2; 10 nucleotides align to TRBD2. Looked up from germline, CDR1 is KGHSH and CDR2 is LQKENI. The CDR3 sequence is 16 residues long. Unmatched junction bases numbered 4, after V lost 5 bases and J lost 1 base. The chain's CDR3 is CASSAPSGGNTGELFF. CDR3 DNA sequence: TGTGCCAGCTCAGCCCCTAGCGGGGGGAACACCGGGGAGCTGTTTTTT. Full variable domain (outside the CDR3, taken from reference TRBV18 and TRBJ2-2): NAGVMQNPRHLVRRRGQEARLRCSPMKGHSHVYWYRQLPEEGLKFMVYLQKENIIDESGMPKERFSAEFPKEGPSILRIQQVVRGDSAAYFCASSAPSGGNTGELFFGEGSRLTVL.

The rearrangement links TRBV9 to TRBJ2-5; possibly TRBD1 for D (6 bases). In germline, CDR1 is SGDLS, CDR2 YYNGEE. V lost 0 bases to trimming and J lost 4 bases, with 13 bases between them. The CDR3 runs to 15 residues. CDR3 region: CASSVDPGDLETQYF. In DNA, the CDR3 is TGTGCCAGCAGCGTAGACCCAGGGGATCTAGAGACCCAGTACTTC.

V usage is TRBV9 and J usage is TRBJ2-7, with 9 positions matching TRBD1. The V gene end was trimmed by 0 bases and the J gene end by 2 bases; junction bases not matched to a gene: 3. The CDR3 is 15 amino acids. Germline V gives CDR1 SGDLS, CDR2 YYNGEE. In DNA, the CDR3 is TGTGCCAGCAGCGTAGGTGGGACAGGGCCCTACGAGCAGTACTTC. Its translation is CASSVGGTGPYEQYF.

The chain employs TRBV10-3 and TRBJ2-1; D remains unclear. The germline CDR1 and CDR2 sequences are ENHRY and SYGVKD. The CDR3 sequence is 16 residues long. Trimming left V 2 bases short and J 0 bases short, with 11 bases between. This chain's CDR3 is CAISERSVSSYNEQFF. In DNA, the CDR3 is TGTGCCATCAGTGAGAGGTCAGTGAGCTCCTACAATGAGCAGTTCTTC.

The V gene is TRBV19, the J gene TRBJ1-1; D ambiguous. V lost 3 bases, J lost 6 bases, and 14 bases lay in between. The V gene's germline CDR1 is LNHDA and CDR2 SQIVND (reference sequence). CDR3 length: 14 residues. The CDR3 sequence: CASSIKGLTSEAFF. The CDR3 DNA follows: TGTGCCAGTAGTATTAAAGGCCTAACTTCTGAAGCTTTCTTT.

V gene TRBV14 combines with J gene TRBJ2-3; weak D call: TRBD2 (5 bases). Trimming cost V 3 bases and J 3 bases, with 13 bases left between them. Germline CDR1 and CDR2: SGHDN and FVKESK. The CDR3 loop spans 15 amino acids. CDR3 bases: TGTGCCAGCAGCCATACAAGCCCGGGGACAGATACGCAGTATTTT. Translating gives CASSHTSPGTDTQYF. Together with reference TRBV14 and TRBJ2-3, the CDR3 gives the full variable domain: EAGVTQFPSHSVIEKGQTVTLRCDPISGHDNLYWYRRVMGKEIKFLLHFVKESKQDESGMPNNRFLAERTGGTYSTLKVQPAELEDSGVYFCASSHTSPGTDTQYFGPGTRLTVL.